This T cell receptor beta chain was observed in a study of blood T cell repertoires in COVID-19. In the study overall: Samples of COVID-19 (acute and convalescent) were obtained from the United States, Italy and Spain.

The germline CDR1 and CDR2 sequences are LGHNA and YNFKEQ. V lost 0 bases and J lost 0; bases outside the gene matches: 5. CDR3 size: 16 residues. Data came from immunoSEQ multiplex PCR; TCRdb stores just in-frame clones and leaves some out. The sample comprises approximately 200,000 clones, around 83% of which are singletons, and roughly 7% rests with the top ten. Input material: peripheral blood. J is TRBJ2-7 and V is TRBV4-2; 7 nucleotides line up with TRBD1. The clonotype was recovered from a woman aged 45-59 years with acute or convalescent COVID-19. CDR3: CASSQETGPSSYEQYF. The CDR3, as DNA: TGTGCCAGCAGCCAAGAGACAGGGCCAAGCTCCTACGAGCAGTACTTC.